The clone carrying this T cell receptor beta chain has only a few counts. As yet, its antigen is unknown. This entry is derived from a study of T-cell memory formation after mild COVID-19. Study findings and constraints: In pre-infection memory, a portion of responding clones appeared, which suggested that cross-reactive memory joined.

In TCRdb, the 5' RACE reads were re-called with MiXCR into one record per CDR3 protein. The sample yields a few hundred thousand distinct CDR3 sequences, approximately 22% seen once. The CDR3 runs 14 residues. Germline V CDR1 and CDR2: MNHEY, SVGAGI. V lost 8 bases and J lost 5, with 18 bases in between. V and J are TRBV6-5 and TRBJ1-2, with D unclear. Sequences were obtained from PBMCs or a T cell subset sorted from them (not recorded which). The source is a man between 18 and 29 years old who had mild COVID-19 (a few samples of this study predate the infection). Cell type and time point are not known. The CDR3 spells CASSLGGTGYGYTF. The CDR3 DNA reads TGTGCCAGCTCATTGGGAGGAACGGGGTATGGCTACACCTTC.